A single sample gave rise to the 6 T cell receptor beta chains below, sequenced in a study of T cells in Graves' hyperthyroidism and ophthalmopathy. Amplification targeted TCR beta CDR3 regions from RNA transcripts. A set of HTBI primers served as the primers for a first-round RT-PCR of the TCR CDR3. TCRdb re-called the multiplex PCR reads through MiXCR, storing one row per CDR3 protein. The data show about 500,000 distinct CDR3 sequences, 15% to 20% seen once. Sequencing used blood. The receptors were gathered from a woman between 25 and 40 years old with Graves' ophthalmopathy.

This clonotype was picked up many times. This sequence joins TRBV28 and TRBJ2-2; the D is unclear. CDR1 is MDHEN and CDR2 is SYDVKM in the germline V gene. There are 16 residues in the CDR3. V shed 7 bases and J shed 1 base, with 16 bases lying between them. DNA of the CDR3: TGTGCCAGCACCCAAAGTTGGTCCATGAACACCGGGGAGCTGTTTTTT. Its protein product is CASTQSWSMNTGELFF.

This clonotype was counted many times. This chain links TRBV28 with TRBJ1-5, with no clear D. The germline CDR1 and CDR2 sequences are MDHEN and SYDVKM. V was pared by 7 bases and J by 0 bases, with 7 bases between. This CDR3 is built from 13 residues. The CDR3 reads CASKETSNQPQHF. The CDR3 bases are TGTGCCAGCAAGGAGACTAGCAATCAGCCCCAGCATTTT.

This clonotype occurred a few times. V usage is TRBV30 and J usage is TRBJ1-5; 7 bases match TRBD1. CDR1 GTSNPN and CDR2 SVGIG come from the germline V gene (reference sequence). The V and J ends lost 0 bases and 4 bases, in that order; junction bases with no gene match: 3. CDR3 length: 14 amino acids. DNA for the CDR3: TGTGCCTGGAGTGTAGGGGGACAGAATCAGCCCCAGCATTTT. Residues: CAWSVGGQNQPQHF.

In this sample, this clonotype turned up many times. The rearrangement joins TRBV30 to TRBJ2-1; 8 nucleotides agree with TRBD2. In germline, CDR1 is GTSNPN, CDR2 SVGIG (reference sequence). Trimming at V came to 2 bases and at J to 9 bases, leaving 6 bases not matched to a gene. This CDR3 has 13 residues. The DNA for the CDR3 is TGTGCCTGGAGTCTCGCGGGAGGCATTGAGCAGTTCTTC. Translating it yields CAWSLAGGIEQFF. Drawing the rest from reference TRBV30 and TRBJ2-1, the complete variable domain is SQTIHQWPATLVQPVGSPLSLECTVEGTSNPNLYWYRQAAGRGLQLLFYSVGIGQISSEVPQNLSASRPQDRQFILSSKKLLLSDSGFYLCAWSLAGGIEQFFGPGTRLTVL.

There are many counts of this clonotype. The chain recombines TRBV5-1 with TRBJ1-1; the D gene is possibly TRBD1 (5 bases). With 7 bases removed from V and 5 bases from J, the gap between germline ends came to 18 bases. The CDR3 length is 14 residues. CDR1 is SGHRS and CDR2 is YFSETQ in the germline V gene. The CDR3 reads CASSPGLGKTEAFF. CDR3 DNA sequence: TGCGCCAGCTCGCCAGGGCTGGGAAAGACTGAAGCTTTCTTT.

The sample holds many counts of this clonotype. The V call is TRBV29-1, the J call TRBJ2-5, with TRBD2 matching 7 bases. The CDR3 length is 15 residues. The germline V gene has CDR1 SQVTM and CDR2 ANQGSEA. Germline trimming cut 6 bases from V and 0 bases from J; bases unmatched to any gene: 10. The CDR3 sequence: CSVTEARGYQETQYF. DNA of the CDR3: TGCAGCGTGACCGAGGCGCGGGGGTACCAAGAGACCCAGTACTTC.